Below, one TCR beta chain is given with its context. What antigen it recognizes has not been identified. The input lacks base qualities; no much larger clone sits a single base away. The data derive from a study of T cell responses to AZD1222 COVID-19 vaccine (dated by TCRdb to the early 2020s). Regarding the complete study: AZD1222 recipients with second doses at about 4 weeks or about 12 weeks were pooled, because spike-specific TCR depth and breadth did not differ between schedules. TCR sequencing covered some 240 trial participants: 207 given two doses of AZD1222 and 26 given two doses of MenACWY control vaccine. Trial participants were enrolled by age into 18-55, 56-69 and 70-plus year subgroups, with about 150, 28 and 57 TCR-sequenced participants respectively. Results and caveats for the whole study, not just this receptor: Reportedly, almost half of the unique spike-specific TCRs recognized epitopes lying outside the regions that are mutated in the B.1.351 and B.1.1.7 variants. In the small 56-69-year group, the increase in depth fell short of significance, most likely because of low power. Spike-specific TCR breadth and depth rose significantly after two AZD1222 doses compared with day 0 and with MenACWY recipients. No day 14 peak-response samples were available, so repertoires were characterized only after the peak T cell response. The whole spike protein was spanned by vaccine-associated CD4 TCRs, and dominant responses were seen in regions 160-218 and 743-854. Participants were mostly white British, with more females than males. The authors suggested clonal diversity may have been underestimated. Conclusions about previously exposed vaccinees are limited, since just 6 or 7 AZD1222 recipients were seropositive for SARS-CoV-2 at baseline.

Including cysteine and phenylalanine, the CDR3 has 17 amino acids. Here the CDR3 DNA is all that survives: 51 bases in frame from base 1. The germline V gene supplies CDR1 SGHDT and CDR2 YYEEEE. The V end gives up 2 bases and the J end 0 bases, leaving 7 bases in the junction not matched to a gene. The time point label, read with the paper, signifies: baseline before first vaccination. Samples from vaccinated people were obtained from the UK trials COV001 and COV002, which included a single-blind randomized controlled phase 2/3 trial of AZD1222 (ChAdOx1 nCoV-19) in healthy adults. Trial participant PBMC samples were collected at day 0 and day 28 after the second dose for TCRbeta chain sequencing. The CDR3 regions of human TCRbeta chains were analyzed by immunosequencing. The authors' pipeline ran thus. TCRs in the repertoires were compared against a reference library of SARS-CoV-2-specific TCRs that had been generated with the MIRA antigen-specificity platform. Breadth meant the fraction of unique TCRs that were SARS-CoV-2-associated, whereas depth meant the fraction of total T cells that were SARS-CoV-2-associated. Using the MIRA data, each spike-specific TCR was mapped to the spike region that the TCR reacts to and placed in a CD4 or CD8 class. Log10-transformed breadth and depth values were compared by one-way ANOVA with Sidak's multiple comparisons tests. In its TCRdb copy, this immuneACCESS table keeps in-frame sequences only and misses some clones. Where compared with another copy, unresolved V genes explain less than half of these, and the others have no known cause. V and J calls and clone size come straight from that table; D and trimming were deduced from the DNA. Counted in this sample were 90,000 to 150,000 clones; around 90% of them appeared once. The top ten clones comprise about 1.2% of the sample.

This material consisted of peripheral blood, taken on day 0 of AZD1222 vaccination. The receptor chain draws on TRBV5-6 and TRBJ1-1; the central 10 bases match TRBD1. This receptor was obtained from an adult in good health. The CDR3 sequence is CASSLGDRGLMNTEAFF. The bases are TGTGCCAGCAGCTTAGGGGACAGGGGCCTCATGAACACTGAAGCTTTCTTT.